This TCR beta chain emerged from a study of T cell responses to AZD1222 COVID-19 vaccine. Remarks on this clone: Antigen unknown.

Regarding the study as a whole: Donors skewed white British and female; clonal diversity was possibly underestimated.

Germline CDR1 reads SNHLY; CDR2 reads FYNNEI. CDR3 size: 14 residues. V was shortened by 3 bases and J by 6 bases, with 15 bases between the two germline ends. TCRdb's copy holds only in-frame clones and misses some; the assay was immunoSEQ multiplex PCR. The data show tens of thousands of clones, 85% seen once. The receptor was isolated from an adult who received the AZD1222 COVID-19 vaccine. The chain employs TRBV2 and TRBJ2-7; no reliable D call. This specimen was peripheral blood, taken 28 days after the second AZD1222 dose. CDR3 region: CASSDRGKSFEQYF. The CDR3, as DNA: TGTGCCAGCAGTGACCGAGGAAAGTCTTTCGAGCAGTACTTC.